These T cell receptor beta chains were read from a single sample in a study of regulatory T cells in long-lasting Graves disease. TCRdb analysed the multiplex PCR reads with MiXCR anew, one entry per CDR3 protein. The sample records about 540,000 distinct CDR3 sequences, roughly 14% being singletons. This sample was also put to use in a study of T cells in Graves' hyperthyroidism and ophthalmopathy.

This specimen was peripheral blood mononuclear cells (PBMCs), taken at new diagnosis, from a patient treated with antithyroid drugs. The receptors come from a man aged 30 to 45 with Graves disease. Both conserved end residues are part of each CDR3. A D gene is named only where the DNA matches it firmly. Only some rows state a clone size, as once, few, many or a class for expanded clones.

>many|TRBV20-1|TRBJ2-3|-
TGCAGTGCTAGAAGTTGGACAGATACGCAGTATTTT
CSARSWTDTQYF
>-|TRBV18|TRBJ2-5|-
TGTGCCAGCTCACCAGGGGGGTCGGGCGAGACCCAGTACTTC
CASSPGGSGETQYF
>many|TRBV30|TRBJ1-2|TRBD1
TGTGCCTGGAGCGCCGGGACAGGGCAGGGCTACACCTTC
CAWSAGTGQGYTF
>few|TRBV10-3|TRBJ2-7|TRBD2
TGTGCCATCAGTGAGTGGACTAGCGGGGTCTACGAGCAGTACTTC
CAISEWTSGVYEQYF
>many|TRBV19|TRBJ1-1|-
TGTGCCAGTAGATCAAAGGGGGCTGAAGCTTTCTTT
CASRSKGAEAFF
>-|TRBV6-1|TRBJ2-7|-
TGTGCCAGCAGTGCCAGAGACGCTTCCGAGCAGTACTTC
CASSARDASEQYF
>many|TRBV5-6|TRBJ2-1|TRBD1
TGTGCCAGCAGCCCGGGACAGCCCTCCTACAATGAGCAGTTCTTC
CASSPGQPSYNEQFF
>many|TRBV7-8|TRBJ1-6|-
TGTGCCAGCAGTTTGAGGGGACCGGTGCAGATCTATAATTCACCCCTCCACTTT
CASSLRGPVQIYNSPLHF
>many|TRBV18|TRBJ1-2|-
TGTGCCAGCAGCCCTCCCGGACAGTACTATGGCTACACCTTC
CASSPPGQYYGYTF
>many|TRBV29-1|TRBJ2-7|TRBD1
TGCAGCGCACGGACAGGACACTGGGAGCAGTACTTC
CSARTGHWEQYF
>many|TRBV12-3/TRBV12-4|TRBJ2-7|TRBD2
TGTGCCAGCAGTTTATGGGCACCTAGCGGGCGCTCCTACGAGCAGTACTTC
CASSLWAPSGRSYEQYF
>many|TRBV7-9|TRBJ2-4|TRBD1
TGTGCCAGCAGTTTTGAGGGGGCGCGGAACATTCAGTACTTC
CASSFEGARNIQYF
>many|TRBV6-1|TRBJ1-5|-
TGTGCCAGCTCAATCTCAGGAGTTCAGCCCCAGCATTTT
CASSISGVQPQHF
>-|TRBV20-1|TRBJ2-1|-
TGCAGTGCTAGAGATCACGGGAGTAGGAGCGAGCAGTTCTTC
CSARDHGSRSEQFF
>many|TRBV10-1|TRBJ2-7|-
TGCGCCAGCAGCCGGGACCTTGCGGGATACGAGCAGTACTTC
CASSRDLAGYEQYF
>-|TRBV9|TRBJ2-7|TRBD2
TGTGCCAGCAGCGTAGACCCGATTCTAGCGGACCTTTACAACGAGCAGTACTTC
CASSVDPILADLYNEQYF
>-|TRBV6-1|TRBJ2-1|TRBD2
TGTGCCAGCATCTCCACCCTAGCGGTCAATGAGCAGTTCTTC
CASISTLAVNEQFF
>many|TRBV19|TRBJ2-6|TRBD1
TGTGCCACCAATACAGGGGGCGCGGTGTGGGACGTCCTGACTTTC
CATNTGGAVWDVLTF
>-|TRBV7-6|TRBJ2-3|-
TGTGCCAGCAGCTTGGCCGGCAGGGGGAGGGATACGCAGTATTTT
CASSLAGRGRDTQYF
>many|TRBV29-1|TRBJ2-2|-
TGCAGCGTTGAATCAGAGAACACCGGGGAGCTGTTTTTT
CSVESENTGELFF
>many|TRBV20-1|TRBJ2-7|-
TGCAGTGCTATTAACGATGAGGGGAACTACGAGCAGTACTTC
CSAINDEGNYEQYF
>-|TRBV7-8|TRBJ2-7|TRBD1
TGTGCCAGCAGCTCCCGGGACAGCTCCTTCTACGAGCAGTACTTC
CASSSRDSSFYEQYF
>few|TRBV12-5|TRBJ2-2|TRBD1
TGTGCTAGTGGTTTGGAGGGGGCCGGGGAGCTGCTTTTT
CASGLEGAGELLF
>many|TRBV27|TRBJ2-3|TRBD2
TGTGCCAGCAGACGTAGCGGGAGTAGCACAGATACGCAGTATTTT
CASRRSGSSTDTQYF
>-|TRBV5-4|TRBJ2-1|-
TGTGCCGCCACCGGCGGCCGCTCCTACAATGAGCAGTTCTTC
CAATGGRSYNEQFF
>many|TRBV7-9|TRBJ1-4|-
TGTGCCAGCAGCTTTGGAGGAGCAGAAAAACTGTTTTTT
CASSFGGAEKLFF
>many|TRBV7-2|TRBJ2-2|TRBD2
TGTGCCAGCAGCGAAGCGGGAGTAAACGGGGAGCTGTTTTTT
CASSEAGVNGELFF
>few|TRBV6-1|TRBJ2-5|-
TGTGCCAGCAGCAAAACAGGGTATGGAGAGACCCAGTACTTC
CASSKTGYGETQYF
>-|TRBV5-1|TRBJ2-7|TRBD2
TGCGCCAGCAGCTTGAGGGGGACTAGCGGGTTCCACGAGCAGTACTTC
CASSLRGTSGFHEQYF
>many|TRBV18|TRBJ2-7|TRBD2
TGTGCCAGCTCACCACGGGGACTAGCGGGGGGCTACGAGCAGTACTTC
CASSPRGLAGGYEQYF
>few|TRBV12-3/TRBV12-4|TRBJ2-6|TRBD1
TGTGCCAGCGCGGACAGGGGGCGCGGGTCTGGGGCCAACGTCCTGACTTTC
CASADRGRGSGANVLTF
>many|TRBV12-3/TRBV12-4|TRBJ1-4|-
TGTGCCAGCAGTCCCGGGAATAATGAAAAACTGTTTTTT
CASSPGNNEKLFF
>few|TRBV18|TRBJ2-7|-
TGTGCCAGCTCACCACAGGGTGTGAAAGGGAGGGAGCAGTACTTC
CASSPQGVKGREQYF
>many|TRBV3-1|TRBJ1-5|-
TGTGCCAGCAGCCAAGTAGGCGGAAGCAATCAGCCCCAGCATTTT
CASSQVGGSNQPQHF
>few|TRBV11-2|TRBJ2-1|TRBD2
TGTGCCAGCAGCTCTCTAGCGGGAGGGCACTACAATGAGCAGTTCTTC
CASSSLAGGHYNEQFF
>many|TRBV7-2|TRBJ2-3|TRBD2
TGTGCCAGCAGCTTAGTGGGGACTAGCGGAAGCACAGATACGCAGTATTTT
CASSLVGTSGSTDTQYF
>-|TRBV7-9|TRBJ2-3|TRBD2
TGTGCCAGCAGACCCAGGCAAAGCGGGGGTTTCCCAGATACGCAGTATTTT
CASRPRQSGGFPDTQYF